One sample yielded the 14 T cell receptor beta chains listed below, sequenced in a study of cytomegalovirus exposure and HLA in healthy donors. Data came from immunoSEQ multiplex PCR; TCRdb stores just in-frame clones and leaves some out. The profile shows 110,000 to 150,000 clones, just over 85% of them singletons. Sequenced material: PBMCs. All receptors derive from a woman between 18 and 29 years old in good health and CMV-seropositive.

Regarding this clone: An end of the junction differs from the germline gene, which may be a read error. The chain uses TRBV11-2 and TRBJ2-1, with 12 bases that match TRBD2. Germline V gene sequence: CDR1 SGHAT, CDR2 FQNNGV. CDR3 length: 15 residues. CDR3 DNA sequence: TGCGCCAGCAGCCGACTAGCGGGAGAGATGGATGAGCAGTTCTTC. Its translation is CASSRLAGEMDEQFF.

The chain carries TRBV11-2 and TRBJ1-1, with 7 bases that match TRBD1. The CDR3 is made up of 15 amino acids. Germline CDR1 and CDR2: SGHAT and FQNNGV. Losses at the gene ends were 2 bases for V and 0 bases for J; bases not matched to a gene: 3. CDR3 bases: TGTGCCAGCAGCTTACAGGGACAGCTGAACACTGAAGCTTTCTTT. Encoded protein: CASSLQGQLNTEAFF.

The chain is built from TRBV9 and TRBJ1-1, with a tentative D call TRBD1 (5 bases). The CDR3 spans 13 residues. The V gene lost 2 bases and the J gene lost 1 base, with 6 bases spanning the gap. In germline, CDR1 is SGDLS, CDR2 YYNGEE. The CDR3 nucleotides read TGTGCCAGCAGCGTTCAGGGGAACACTGAAGCTTTCTTT. This codes for CASSVQGNTEAFF. Full variable domain (outside the CDR3, taken from reference TRBV9 and TRBJ1-1): DSGVTQTPKHLITATGQRVTLRCSPRSGDLSVYWYQQSLDQGLQFLIQYYNGEERAKGNILERFSAQQFPDLHSELNLSSLELGDSALYFCASSVQGNTEAFFGQGTRLTVV.

The chain joins TRBV27 to TRBJ2-3, with 7 bases identical to TRBD1. V trimming: 6 bases; J trimming: 4 bases; junction bases outside the gene matches: 4. The germline gives CDR1 MNHEY, CDR2 SMNVEV (reference sequence). The CDR3 sequence is 13 residues long. DNA of the CDR3: TGTGCCAGCAGGGCCAGGGGGTCAGATACGCAGTATTTT. Its protein is CASRARGSDTQYF.

The V call is TRBV7-2, the J call TRBJ2-7, with D perhaps TRBD1 (5 bases). The CDR3 spans 14 residues. Trimming took off 8 bases at V and 7 bases at J, with 21 bases between the two ends. Per the germline V gene, CDR1 is SGHTA and CDR2 is FQGNSA. The CDR3 sequence is CASGWGEDLREQYF. Here the CDR3 DNA reads TGTGCCAGCGGTTGGGGCGAAGATCTGCGGGAGCAGTACTTC.

The V call is TRBV7-9, the J call TRBJ1-4; 7 bases match TRBD1. Losses at the gene ends were 1 base for V and 8 bases for J; bases not matched to a gene: 4. Germline CDR1 reads SEHNR; CDR2 reads FQNEAQ (reference sequence). This CDR3 has 14 amino acids. The CDR3 loop is CASSLGQGGEKLFF. In nucleotides, the CDR3 is TGTGCCAGCAGCTTAGGACAGGGCGGCGAAAAACTGTTTTTT.

This clone was detected a few times. V and J are TRBV11-1 and TRBJ2-1; D call uncertain. Germline V gives CDR1 SGHAT, CDR2 FQDESV (reference sequence). The V end lost 1 base, the J end lost 12 bases, and 7 bases lay between the germline ends. This CDR3 has 11 amino acids. This chain's CDR3 is CASSLESGQFF. The CDR3 DNA reads as TGTGCCAGCAGCTTAGAATCGGGGCAGTTCTTC.

This clone was picked up one time. The genes are TRBV7-9 and TRBJ2-5; 13 nucleotides align to TRBD2. The CDR3 contains 18 residues. The V gene's germline CDR1 is SEHNR and CDR2 FQNEAQ (reference sequence). Unmatched junction bases numbered 6, after V lost 0 bases and J lost 2 bases. CDR3 nucleotides: TGTGCCAGCAGCTTAGCGCCGGGGGGACTAGCGGGGCAAGAGACCCAGTACTTC. This gives the protein CASSLAPGGLAGQETQYF.

The gene calls are TRBV28 and TRBJ1-5, with D tentatively TRBD1 (5 bases). CDR1 and CDR2 (germline): MDHEN, SYDVKM. V dropped 2 bases and J dropped 7 bases, with 12 bases sitting between them. This CDR3 has 14 residues. CDR3 nucleotides: TGTGCCAGCAGTTTAATCCGGACACAACAGCCCCAGCATTTT. Translating it yields CASSLIRTQQPQHF.

This clone was seen a few times. The chain recombines TRBV4-2 with TRBJ1-2, with a tentative D call TRBD1 (6 bases). V lost 0 bases and J lost 4, with 12 bases in between. This CDR3 spans 15 amino acids. Germline CDR1 and CDR2: LGHNA and YNFKEQ. The CDR3 DNA reads as TGTGCCAGCAGCCAAGATCGTCGGGACACCTATGGCTACACCTTC. It encodes CASSQDRRDTYGYTF.

The rearrangement links TRBV5-1 to TRBJ2-7; no definite D call. The CDR3 is 15 amino acids. Between the trimmed V and J ends, which lost 4 bases and 4 bases, there was a span of 18 bases. Germline loops: CDR1 SGHRS, CDR2 YFSETQ. This CDR3 is CASSATNNAAYEQYF. CDR3 sequence (DNA): TGCGCCAGCAGCGCGACGAATAACGCGGCGTACGAGCAGTACTTC.

This chain links TRBV7-2 with TRBJ1-4; D not resolved. Germline lookup yields CDR1 SGHTA and CDR2 FQGNSA. This CDR3 contains 14 residues. Trimming took off 5 bases at V and 8 bases at J, with 15 bases between the two ends. CDR3 sequence reads: CASSTRGTREKLFF. The CDR3 DNA reads TGTGCCAGCAGCACTCGGGGAACTCGCGAAAAACTGTTTTTT.

V usage is TRBV29-1 and J usage is TRBJ1-1, with 7 bases aligning to TRBD1. V shed 3 bases and J 11 bases; nucleotides not matched to a gene: 9. The V gene's germline CDR1 is SQVTM and CDR2 ANQGSEA. This CDR3 contains 12 residues. The CDR3 sequence: CSVETLDREAFF. CDR3 nucleotides: TGCAGCGTTGAGACCCTCGACAGGGAGGCTTTCTTT. Complete variable domain (other parts from reference TRBV29-1 and TRBJ1-1): SAVISQKPSRDICQRGTSLTIQCQVDSQVTMMFWYRQQPGQSLTLIATANQGSEATYESGFVIDKFPISRPNLTFSTLTVSNMSPEDSSIYLCSVETLDREAFFGQGTRLTVV.

The rearrangement joins TRBV6-6 to TRBJ2-2; perhaps TRBD2 as D (7 bases). The CDR3 is made up of 16 amino acids. CDR1 and CDR2 (germline): MNHNY, SVGAGI (reference sequence). V gave up 2 bases and J gave up 0 bases, with 10 bases separating them. In DNA form, the CDR3 reads TGTGCCAGCAGTTACGAGGGGGGGCCGAACACCGGGGAGCTGTTTTTT. Translating it yields CASSYEGGPNTGELFF.